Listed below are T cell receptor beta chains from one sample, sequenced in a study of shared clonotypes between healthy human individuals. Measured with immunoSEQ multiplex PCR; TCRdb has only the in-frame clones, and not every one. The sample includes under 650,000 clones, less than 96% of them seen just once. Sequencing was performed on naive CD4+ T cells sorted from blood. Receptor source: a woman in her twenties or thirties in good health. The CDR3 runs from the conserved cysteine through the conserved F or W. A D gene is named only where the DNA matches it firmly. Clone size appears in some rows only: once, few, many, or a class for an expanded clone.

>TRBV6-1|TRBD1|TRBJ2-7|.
CASSELGQHYEQYF
TGTGCCAGCAGTGAACTGGGACAGCACTACGAGCAGTACTTC
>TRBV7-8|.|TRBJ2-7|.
CASSRSYEQYF
TGTGCCAGCAGCCGATCCTACGAGCAGTACTTC
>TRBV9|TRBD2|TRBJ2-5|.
CASSVGTSGGEQETQYF
TGTGCCAGCAGCGTAGGGACTAGCGGGGGCGAACAAGAGACCCAGTACTTC
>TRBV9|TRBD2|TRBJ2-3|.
CASSVESGSPPDTQYF
TGTGCCAGCAGCGTAGAAAGCGGGAGTCCGCCAGATACGCAGTATTTT
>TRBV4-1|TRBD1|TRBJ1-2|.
CASSHRGLGGYTF
TGCGCCAGCAGCCACAGGGGGTTAGGTGGCTACACCTTC
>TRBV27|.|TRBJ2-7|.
CASSRFGRGIHEQYF
TGTGCCAGCAGTAGGTTCGGCCGGGGTATCCACGAGCAGTACTTC
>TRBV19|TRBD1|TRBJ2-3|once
CASSISGGAEDTQYF
TGTGCCAGTAGTATCTCAGGGGGCGCGGAAGATACGCAGTATTTT
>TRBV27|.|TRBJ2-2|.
CASSFGSLPGELFF
TGTGCCAGCAGTTTCGGGTCTCTGCCCGGGGAGCTGTTTTTT
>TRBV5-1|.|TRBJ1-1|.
CASSFSLHTEAFF
TGCGCCAGCAGCTTCAGTTTACACACTGAAGCTTTCTTT
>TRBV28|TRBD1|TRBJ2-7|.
CASRGPGDRGGYEQYF
TGTGCCAGCCGAGGTCCTGGGGACAGGGGGGGCTACGAGCAGTACTTC
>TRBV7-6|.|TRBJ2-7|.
CASSPEPTLPYEQYF
TGTGCCAGCAGCCCCGAACCGACCCTCCCATACGAGCAGTACTTC
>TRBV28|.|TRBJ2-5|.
CASSQGVGERRMPQETQYF
TGTGCCAGCAGTCAAGGGGTAGGGGAGCGGCGGATGCCGCAAGAGACCCAGTACTTC
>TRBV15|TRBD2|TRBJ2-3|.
CATSANPGTSVTDTQYF
TGTGCCACCAGCGCGAATCCCGGGACTAGCGTCACAGATACGCAGTATTTT
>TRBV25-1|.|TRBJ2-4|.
CASSDPDSLAKNIQYF
TGTGCCAGCAGTGACCCAGACAGCCTAGCCAAAAACATTCAGTACTTC
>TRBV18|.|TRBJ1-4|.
CASSPPGTPLEELFF
TGTGCCAGCTCACCACCAGGCACCCCCTTAGAAGAACTGTTTTTT
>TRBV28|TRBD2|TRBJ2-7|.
CASTPLGGSTSYEQYF
TGTGCCAGCACCCCGCTAGGCGGGAGTACTTCCTACGAGCAGTACTTC
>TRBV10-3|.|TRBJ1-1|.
CAIRGSEGTEAFF
TGTGCCATCAGGGGATCCGAGGGGACTGAAGCTTTCTTT
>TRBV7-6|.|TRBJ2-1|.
CASSLGGSTPWDEQFF
TGTGCCAGCAGCTTAGGGGGGAGCACCCCGTGGGATGAGCAGTTCTTC
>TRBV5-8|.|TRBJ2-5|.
CASSLLRVGTQYF
TGTGCCAGCAGCTTGCTCCGCGTGGGGACCCAGTACTTC
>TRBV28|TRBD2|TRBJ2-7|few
CASSLQTSGRAEQYF
TGTGCCAGCAGTTTACAGACTAGCGGGAGGGCCGAGCAGTACTTC
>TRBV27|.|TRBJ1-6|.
CASSRAYNSPLHF
TGTGCCAGCAGCCGGGCCTATAATTCACCCCTCCACTTT
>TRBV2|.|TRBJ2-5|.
CASSFEKLRETQYF
TGTGCCAGCAGCTTCGAGAAGTTGAGGGAGACCCAGTACTTC
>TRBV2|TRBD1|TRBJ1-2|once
CASSEDRDYGYTF
TGTGCCAGCAGTGAGGACAGGGACTATGGCTACACCTTC
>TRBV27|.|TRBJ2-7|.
CASTAGHYEQYF
TGTGCCAGCACGGCAGGACACTACGAGCAGTACTTC
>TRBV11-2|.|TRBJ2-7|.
CASSFRGGGPRSYEQYF
TGTGCCAGCAGCTTTCGGGGAGGCGGGCCCCGCTCCTACGAGCAGTACTTC
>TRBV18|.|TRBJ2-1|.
CASSPGAGRNNEQFF
TGTGCCAGCTCACCAGGGGCAGGGCGGAACAATGAGCAGTTCTTC
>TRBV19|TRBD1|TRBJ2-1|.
CASSIGFGTGPYNEQFF
TGTGCCAGTAGTATTGGTTTCGGGACAGGTCCCTACAATGAGCAGTTCTTC
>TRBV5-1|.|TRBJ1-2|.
CASSFQTNYGYTF
TGCGCCAGCAGCTTTCAAACTAACTATGGCTACACCTTC
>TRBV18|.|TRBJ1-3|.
CASSKGTVGNSGNTIYF
TGTGCCAGCTCAAAGGGGACGGTCGGAAACTCTGGAAACACCATATATTTT
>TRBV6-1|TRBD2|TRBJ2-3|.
CASRAGGTDTQYF
TGTGCCAGCAGAGCGGGGGGCACAGATACGCAGTATTTT
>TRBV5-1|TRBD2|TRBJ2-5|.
CASSLGGLAREETQYF
TGCGCCAGCAGCCTGGGCGGACTAGCGAGAGAAGAGACCCAGTACTTC
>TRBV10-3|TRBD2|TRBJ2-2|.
CAISEASGRMIRELFF
TGTGCCATCAGTGAGGCTAGCGGGAGGATGATCCGGGAGCTGTTTTTT
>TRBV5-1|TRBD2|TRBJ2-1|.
CASSGGLAGGNNEQFF
TGCGCCAGCAGCGGTGGACTAGCGGGAGGCAACAATGAGCAGTTCTTC
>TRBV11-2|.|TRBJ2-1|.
CASSSRRTLKFF
TGTGCCAGCAGCTCACGCAGGACACTAAAGTTCTTC
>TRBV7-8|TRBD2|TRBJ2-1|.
CASSRGLADEQFF
TGTGCCAGCAGCCGAGGACTAGCCGATGAGCAGTTCTTC
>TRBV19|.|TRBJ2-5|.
CASSIVGLGDQETQYF
TGTGCCAGTAGTATAGTAGGTCTGGGAGACCAAGAGACCCAGTACTTC
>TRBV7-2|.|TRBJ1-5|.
CASSLVTGNMGQPQHF
TGTGCCAGCAGCTTAGTCACCGGTAATATGGGTCAGCCCCAGCATTTT
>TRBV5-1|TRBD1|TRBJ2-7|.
CASSLVQGSHDEQYF
TGCGCCAGCAGCTTGGTACAGGGGAGTCATGACGAGCAGTACTTC
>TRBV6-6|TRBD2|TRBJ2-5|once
CASSRGLQETQYF
TGTGCCAGCAGCCGGGGACTACAAGAGACCCAGTACTTC
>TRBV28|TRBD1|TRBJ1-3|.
CASSSPGTGTRNTIYF
TGTGCCAGCAGTTCCCCCGGGACAGGGACGCGAAACACCATATATTTT
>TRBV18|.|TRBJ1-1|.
CASSPDTNTEAFF
TGTGCCAGCTCACCCGACACGAACACTGAAGCTTTCTTT
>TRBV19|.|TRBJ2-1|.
CASRYTSAGTGTYNEQFF
TGTGCCAGTCGCTATACCTCGGCCGGGACTGGGACCTACAATGAGCAGTTCTTC
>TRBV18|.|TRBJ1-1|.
CASSPTAPINTEAFF
TGTGCCAGCTCACCCACTGCCCCTATTAACACTGAAGCTTTCTTT
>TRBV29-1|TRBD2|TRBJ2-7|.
CSAPNLGLAGAHEQYF
TGCAGCGCCCCGAATTTAGGACTAGCGGGAGCCCACGAGCAGTACTTC
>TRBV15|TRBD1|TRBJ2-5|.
CATSGQTGFQETQYF
TGTGCCACCAGCGGTCAGACAGGGTTCCAAGAGACCCAGTACTTC
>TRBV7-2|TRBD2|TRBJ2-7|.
CASSRTSGYEQYF
TGTGCCAGCAGCCGGACTAGCGGCTACGAGCAGTACTTC
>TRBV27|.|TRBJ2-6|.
CASSWTGANVLTF
TGTGCCAGCAGTTGGACTGGGGCCAACGTCCTGACTTTC
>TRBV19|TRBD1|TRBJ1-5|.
CASTRTGGRQPQHF
TGTGCCAGTACCCGGACAGGGGGCAGGCAGCCCCAGCATTTT